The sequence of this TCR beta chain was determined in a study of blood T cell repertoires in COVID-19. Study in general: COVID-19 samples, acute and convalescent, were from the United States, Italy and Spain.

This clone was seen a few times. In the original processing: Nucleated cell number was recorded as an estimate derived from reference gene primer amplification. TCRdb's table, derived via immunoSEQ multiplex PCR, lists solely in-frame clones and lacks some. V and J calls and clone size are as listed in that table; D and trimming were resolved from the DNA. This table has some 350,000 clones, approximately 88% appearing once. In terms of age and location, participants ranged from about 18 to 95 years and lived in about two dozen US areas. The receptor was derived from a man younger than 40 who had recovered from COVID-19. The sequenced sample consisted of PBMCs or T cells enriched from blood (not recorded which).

In DNA, the CDR3 is TGTGCCAGCAGCGGAGGGGGCGGCTACACCTTC. Its protein is CASSGGGGYTF. This chain links TRBV7-2 with TRBJ1-2; the match to TRBD1 covers 7 bases. The CDR3 is made up of 11 amino acids. Per germline, CDR1 SGHTA and CDR2 FQGNSA. V dropped 5 bases and J dropped 8; count of bases not matched to a gene: 2.